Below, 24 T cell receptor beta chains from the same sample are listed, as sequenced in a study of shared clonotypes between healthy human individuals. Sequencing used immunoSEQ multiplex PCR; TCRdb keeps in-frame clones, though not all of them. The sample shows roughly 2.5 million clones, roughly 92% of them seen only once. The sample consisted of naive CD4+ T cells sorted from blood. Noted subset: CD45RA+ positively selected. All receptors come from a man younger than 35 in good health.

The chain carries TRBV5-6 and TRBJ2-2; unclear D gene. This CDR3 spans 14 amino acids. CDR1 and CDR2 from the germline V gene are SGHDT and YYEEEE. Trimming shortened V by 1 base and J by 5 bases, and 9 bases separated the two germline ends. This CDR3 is CASSLLALTGELFF. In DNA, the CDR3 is TGTGCCAGCAGCTTGCTGGCGTTGACCGGGGAGCTGTTTTTT.

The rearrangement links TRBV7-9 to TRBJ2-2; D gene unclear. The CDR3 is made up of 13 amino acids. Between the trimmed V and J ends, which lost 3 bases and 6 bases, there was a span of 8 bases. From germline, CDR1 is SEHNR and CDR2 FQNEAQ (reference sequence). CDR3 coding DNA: TGTGCCAGCAGCTTTTTAGAGGCCGGGGAGCTGTTTTTT. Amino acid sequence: CASSFLEAGELFF.

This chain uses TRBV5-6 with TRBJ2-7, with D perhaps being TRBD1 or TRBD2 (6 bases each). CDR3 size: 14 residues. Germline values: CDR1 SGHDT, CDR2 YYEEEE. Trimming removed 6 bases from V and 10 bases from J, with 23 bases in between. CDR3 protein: CASTFGRDGGGQYF. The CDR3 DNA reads TGTGCCAGCACCTTCGGCCGGGACGGGGGCGGACAGTACTTC.

For the CDR3, the DNA is TGTGCCAGCAGTGCGACCATCGAGCATGGCTACACCTTC. Translation: CASSATIEHGYTF. The rearrangement links TRBV27 to TRBJ1-2, with D unclear. Germline assignment: CDR1 MNHEY and CDR2 SMNVEV (reference sequence). V was shortened by 5 bases and J by 6 bases, with 13 bases between the two germline ends. This CDR3 has 13 residues.

DNA of the CDR3: TGTGCCAGCAGTTACAGGCGGGGGCCAAACACTGAAGCTTTCTTT. This encodes CASSYRRGPNTEAFF. The chain couples TRBV6-5 to TRBJ1-1; a possible D gene is TRBD1 (6 bases). The V gene's germline CDR1 is MNHEY and CDR2 SVGAGI. The V and J ends lost 2 bases and 2 bases respectively, with 12 bases between them. The CDR3 runs 15 residues.

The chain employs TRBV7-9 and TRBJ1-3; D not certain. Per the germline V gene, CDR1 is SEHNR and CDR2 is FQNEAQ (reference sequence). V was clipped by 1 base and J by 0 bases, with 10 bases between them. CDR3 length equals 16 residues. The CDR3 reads CASSLGVGSSGNTIYF. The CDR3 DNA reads TGTGCCAGCAGCTTAGGGGTGGGGAGCTCTGGAAACACCATATATTTT.

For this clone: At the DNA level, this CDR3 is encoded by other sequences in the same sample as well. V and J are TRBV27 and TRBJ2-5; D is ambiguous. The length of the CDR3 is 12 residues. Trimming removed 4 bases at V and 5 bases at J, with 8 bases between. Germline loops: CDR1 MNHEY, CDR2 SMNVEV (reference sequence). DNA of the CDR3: TGTGCCAGCAGTTCCCTCGGGGAGACCCAGTACTTC. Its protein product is CASSSLGETQYF.

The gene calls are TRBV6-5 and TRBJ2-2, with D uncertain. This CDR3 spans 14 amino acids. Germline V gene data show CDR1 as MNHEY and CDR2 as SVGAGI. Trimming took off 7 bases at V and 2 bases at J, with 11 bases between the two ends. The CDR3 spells CASTGSLNTGELFF. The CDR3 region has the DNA TGTGCCAGCACCGGATCCTTAAACACCGGGGAGCTGTTTTTT.

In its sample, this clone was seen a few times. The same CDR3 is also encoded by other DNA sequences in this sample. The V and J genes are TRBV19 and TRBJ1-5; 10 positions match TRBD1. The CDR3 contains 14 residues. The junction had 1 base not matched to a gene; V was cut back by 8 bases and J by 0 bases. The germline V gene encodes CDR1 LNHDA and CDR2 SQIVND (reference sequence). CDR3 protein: CASRQGASNQPQHF. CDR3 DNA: TGTGCCAGTCGACAGGGGGCTAGCAATCAGCCCCAGCATTTT.

The CDR3: CASSETPRGEPQHF. The CDR3 region has the DNA TGTGCCAGCAGCGAGACCCCCCGAGGCGAGCCCCAGCATTTT. The chain joins TRBV7-3 to TRBJ1-5; the D is unclear. V was clipped by 5 bases and J by 8 bases, with 16 bases between them. The CDR3 extends over 14 amino acids. Germline CDR1 SGHTA, CDR2 FQGTGA.

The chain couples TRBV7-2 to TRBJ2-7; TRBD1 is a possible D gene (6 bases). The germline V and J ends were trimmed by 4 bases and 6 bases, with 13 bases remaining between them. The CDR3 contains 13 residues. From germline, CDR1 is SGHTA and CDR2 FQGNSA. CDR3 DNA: TGTGCCAGCAGCTCTAGACCCAGGGGCGAGCAGTACTTC. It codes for CASSSRPRGEQYF. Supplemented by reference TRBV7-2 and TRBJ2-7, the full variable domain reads GAGVSQSPSNKVTEKGKDVELRCDPISGHTALYWYRQSLGQGLEFLIYFQGNSAPDKSGLPSDRFSAERTGGSVSTLTIQRTQQEDSAVYLCASSSRPRGEQYFGPGTRLTVT.

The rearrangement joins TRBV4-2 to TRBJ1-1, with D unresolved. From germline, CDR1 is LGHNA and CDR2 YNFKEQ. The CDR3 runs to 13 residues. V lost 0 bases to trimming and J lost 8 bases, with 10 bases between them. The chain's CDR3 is CASSQEATEEAFF. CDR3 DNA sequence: TGTGCCAGCAGCCAAGAGGCGACCGAAGAAGCTTTCTTT.

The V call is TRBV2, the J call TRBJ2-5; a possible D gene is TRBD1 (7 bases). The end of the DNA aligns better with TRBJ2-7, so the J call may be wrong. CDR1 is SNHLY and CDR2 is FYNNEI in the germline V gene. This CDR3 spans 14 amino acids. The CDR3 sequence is CASSSQGGGYEQYF. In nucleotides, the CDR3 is TGTGCCAGCAGCTCGCAGGGGGGAGGTTACGAGCAGTACTTC.

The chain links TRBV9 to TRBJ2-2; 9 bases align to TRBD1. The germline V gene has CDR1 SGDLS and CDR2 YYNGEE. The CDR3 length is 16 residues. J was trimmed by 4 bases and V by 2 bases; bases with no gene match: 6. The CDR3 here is CASSVRDRVGTGELFF. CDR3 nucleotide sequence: TGTGCCAGCAGCGTTAGGGACAGGGTGGGCACCGGGGAGCTGTTTTTT.

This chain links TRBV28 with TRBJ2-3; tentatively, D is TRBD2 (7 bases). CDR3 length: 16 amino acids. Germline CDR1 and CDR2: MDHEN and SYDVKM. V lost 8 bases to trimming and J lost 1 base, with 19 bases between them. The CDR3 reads CASSIPRGAGTDTQYF. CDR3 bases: TGTGCCAGCTCCATCCCCCGGGGGGCGGGCACAGATACGCAGTATTTT.

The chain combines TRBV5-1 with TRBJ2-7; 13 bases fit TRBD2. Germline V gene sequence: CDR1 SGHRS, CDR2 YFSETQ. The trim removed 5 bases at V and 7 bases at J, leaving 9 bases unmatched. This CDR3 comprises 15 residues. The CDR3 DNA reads TGCGCCAGCAGTTCGACCGGGACTAGCGGGATTGAGCAGTACTTC. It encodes CASSSTGTSGIEQYF.

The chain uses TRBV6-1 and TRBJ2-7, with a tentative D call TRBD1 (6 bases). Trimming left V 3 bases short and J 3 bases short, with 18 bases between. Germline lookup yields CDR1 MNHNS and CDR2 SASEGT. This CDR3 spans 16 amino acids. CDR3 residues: CASSEPIPGANYEQYF. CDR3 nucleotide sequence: TGTGCCAGCAGTGAGCCCATCCCAGGGGCGAACTACGAGCAGTACTTC.

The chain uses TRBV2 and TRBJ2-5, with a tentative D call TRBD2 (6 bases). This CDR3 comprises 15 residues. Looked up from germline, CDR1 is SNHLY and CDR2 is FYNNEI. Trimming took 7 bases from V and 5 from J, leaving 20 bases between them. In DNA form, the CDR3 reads TGTGCCAGCATGCGGGGAGACCCCATTTGGGAGACCCAGTACTTC. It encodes CASMRGDPIWETQYF. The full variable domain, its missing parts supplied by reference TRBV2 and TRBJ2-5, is EPEVTQTPSHQVTQMGQEVILRCVPISNHLYFYWYRQILGQKVEFLVSFYNNEISEKSEIFDDQFSVERPDGSNFTLKIRSTKLEDSAMYFCASMRGDPIWETQYFGPGTRLLVL.

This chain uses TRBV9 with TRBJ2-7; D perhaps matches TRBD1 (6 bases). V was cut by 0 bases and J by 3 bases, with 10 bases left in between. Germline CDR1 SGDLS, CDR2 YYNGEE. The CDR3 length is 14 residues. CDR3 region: CASSVDYRDYEQYF. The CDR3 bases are TGTGCCAGCAGCGTAGACTACAGGGACTACGAGCAGTACTTC.

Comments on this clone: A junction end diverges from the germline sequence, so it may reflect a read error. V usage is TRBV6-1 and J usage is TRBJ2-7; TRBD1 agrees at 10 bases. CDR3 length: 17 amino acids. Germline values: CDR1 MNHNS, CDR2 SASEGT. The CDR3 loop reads CASREAPGTGEAYEQYF. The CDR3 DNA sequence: TGTGCCAGCAGAGAAGCACCCGGGACAGGGGAGGCCTACGAGCAGTACTTC.

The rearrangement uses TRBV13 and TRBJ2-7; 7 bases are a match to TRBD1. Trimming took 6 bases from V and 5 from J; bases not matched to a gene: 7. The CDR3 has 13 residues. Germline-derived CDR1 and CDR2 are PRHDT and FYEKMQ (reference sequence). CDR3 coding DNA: TGTGCCAGCAGACAATTACAGGGGAACGAGCAGTACTTC. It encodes CASRQLQGNEQYF.

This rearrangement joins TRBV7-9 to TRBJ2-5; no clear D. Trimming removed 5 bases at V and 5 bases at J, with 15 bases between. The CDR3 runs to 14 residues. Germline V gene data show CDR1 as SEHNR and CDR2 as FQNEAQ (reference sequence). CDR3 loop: CASSPGLSGETQYF. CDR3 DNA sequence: TGTGCCAGCAGCCCTGGCCTTTCTGGGGAGACCCAGTACTTC.

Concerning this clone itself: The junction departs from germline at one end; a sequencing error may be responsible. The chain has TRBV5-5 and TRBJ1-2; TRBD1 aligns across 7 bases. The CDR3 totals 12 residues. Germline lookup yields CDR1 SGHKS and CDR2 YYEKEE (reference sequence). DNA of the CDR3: TGTGCCAGCAGTTTGGCAGGGGGTGGCTACACCTTC. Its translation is CASSLAGGGYTF.

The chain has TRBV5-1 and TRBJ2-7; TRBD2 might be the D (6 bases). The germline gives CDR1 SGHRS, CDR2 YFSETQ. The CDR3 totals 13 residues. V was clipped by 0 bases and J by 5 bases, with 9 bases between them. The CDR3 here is CASSLARGNEQYF. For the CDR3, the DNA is TGCGCCAGCAGCTTGGCCCGGGGGAACGAGCAGTACTTC.